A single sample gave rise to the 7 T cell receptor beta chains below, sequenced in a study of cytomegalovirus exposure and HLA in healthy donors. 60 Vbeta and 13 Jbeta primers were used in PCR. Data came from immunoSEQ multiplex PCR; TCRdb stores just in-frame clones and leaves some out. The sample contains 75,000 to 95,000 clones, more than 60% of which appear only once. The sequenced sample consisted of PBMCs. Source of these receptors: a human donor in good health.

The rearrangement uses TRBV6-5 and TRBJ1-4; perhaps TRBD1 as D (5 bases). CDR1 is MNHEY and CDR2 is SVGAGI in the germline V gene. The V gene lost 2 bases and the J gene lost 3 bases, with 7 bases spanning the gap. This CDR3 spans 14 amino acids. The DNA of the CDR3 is TGTGCCAGCAGTTACGGGGGGGCTAATGAAAAACTGTTTTTT. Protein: CASSYGGANEKLFF.

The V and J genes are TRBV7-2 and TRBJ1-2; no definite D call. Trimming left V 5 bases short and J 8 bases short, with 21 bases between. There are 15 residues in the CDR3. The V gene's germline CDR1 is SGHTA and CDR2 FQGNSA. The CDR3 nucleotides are TGTGCCAGCAGCCGTAGGGAGGGTCTAGTAGAGGGCTACACCTTC. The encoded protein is CASSRREGLVEGYTF.

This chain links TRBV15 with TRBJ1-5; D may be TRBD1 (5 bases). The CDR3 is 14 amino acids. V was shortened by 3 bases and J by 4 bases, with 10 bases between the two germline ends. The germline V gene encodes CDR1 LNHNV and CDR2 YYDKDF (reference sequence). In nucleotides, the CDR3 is TGTGCCACCAGCAGCCTTCGGGGGAATCAGCCCCAGCATTTT. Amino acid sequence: CATSSLRGNQPQHF. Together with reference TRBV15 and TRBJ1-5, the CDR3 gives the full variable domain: DAMVIQNPRYQVTQFGKPVTLSCSQTLNHNVMYWYQQKSSQAPKLLFHYYDKDFNNEADTPDNFQSRRPNTSFCFLDIRSPGLGDTAMYLCATSSLRGNQPQHFGDGTRLSIL.

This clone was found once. CDR3 protein: CASSQLDRFYGYTF. The DNA for the CDR3 is TGTGCCAGCAGCCAATTAGACAGGTTCTATGGCTACACCTTC. The V gene is TRBV5-6, the J gene TRBJ1-2, with D possibly TRBD1 on 6 matching bases. The CDR3 contains 14 residues. The V end lost 4 bases, the J end lost 4 bases, and 14 bases lay between the germline ends. Per germline, CDR1 SGHDT and CDR2 YYEEEE.

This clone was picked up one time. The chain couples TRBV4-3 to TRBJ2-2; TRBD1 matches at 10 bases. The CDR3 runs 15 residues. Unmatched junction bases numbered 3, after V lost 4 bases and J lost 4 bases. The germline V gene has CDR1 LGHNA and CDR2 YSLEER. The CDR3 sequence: CASSPRDRGTGELFF. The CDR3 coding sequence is TGCGCCAGCAGCCCTCGGGACAGGGGCACCGGGGAGCTGTTTTTT.

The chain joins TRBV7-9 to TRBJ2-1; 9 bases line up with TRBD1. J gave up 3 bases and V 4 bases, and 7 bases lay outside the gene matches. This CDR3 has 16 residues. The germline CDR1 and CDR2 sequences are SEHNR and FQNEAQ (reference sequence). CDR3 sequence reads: CASSWGSGQGYNEQFF. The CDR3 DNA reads TGTGCCAGCAGCTGGGGTTCGGGACAGGGCTACAATGAGCAGTTCTTC. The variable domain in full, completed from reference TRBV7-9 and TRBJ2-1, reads DTGVSQNPRHKITKRGQNVTFRCDPISEHNRLYWYRQTLGQGPEFLTYFQNEAQLEKSRLLSDRFSAERPKGSFSTLEIQRTEQGDSAMYLCASSWGSGQGYNEQFFGPGTRLTVL.

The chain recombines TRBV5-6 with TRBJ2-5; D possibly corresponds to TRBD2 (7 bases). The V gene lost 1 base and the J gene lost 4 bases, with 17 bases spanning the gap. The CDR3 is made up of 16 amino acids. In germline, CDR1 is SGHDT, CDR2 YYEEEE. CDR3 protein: CASSLYTGGPPETQYF. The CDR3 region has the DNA TGTGCCAGCAGCTTGTACACCGGGGGGCCCCCAGAGACCCAGTACTTC. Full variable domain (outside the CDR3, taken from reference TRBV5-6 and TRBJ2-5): DAGVTQSPTHLIKTRGQQVTLRCSPKSGHDTVSWYQQALGQGPQFIFQYYEEEERQRGNFPDRFSGHQFPNYSSELNVNALLLGDSALYLCASSLYTGGPPETQYFGPGTRLLVL.